Listed below are T cell receptor beta chains from one sample, sequenced in a study of blood T cell repertoires in COVID-19. Assay: immunoSEQ multiplex PCR; the TCRdb copy retains only in-frame clones and omits some. The table includes around 100,000 clones, 75% to 90% detected once. The sample taken for sequencing was peripheral blood. These receptor sequences come from a human donor in a cohort sampled during active COVID-19. Each CDR3 is given with its conserved first and last residue. The D gene is left open where the match is weak. Size is stated for part of the rows, as once, few or many counts, or as a class when the clone is expanded.

cdr3_nt: TGTGCCAGCAGTCCGGGACAGGCTTGGGCTGGGGCCAACGTCCTGACTTTC; cdr3_aa: CASSPGQAWAGANVLTF; clone_size: NA; d_call: TRBD1; v_call: TRBV6-2/TRBV6-3; j_call: TRBJ2-6
cdr3_nt: TGTGCCAGCAGGCAGGGGACGGTCCAAGAGACCCAGTACTTC; cdr3_aa: CASRQGTVQETQYF; clone_size: NA; d_call: NA; v_call: TRBV6-5; j_call: TRBJ2-5
cdr3_nt: TGTGCCAGCAGCTTGGGACTGATTTATGAGCAGTTCTTC; cdr3_aa: CASSLGLIYEQFF; clone_size: NA; d_call: NA; v_call: TRBV5-8; j_call: TRBJ2-1
cdr3_nt: TGTGCCAGCAGCCTACAGGGACATCAGCCCCAGCATTTT; cdr3_aa: CASSLQGHQPQHF; clone_size: NA; d_call: NA; v_call: TRBV7-9; j_call: TRBJ1-5
cdr3_nt: TGTGCCACCAGCGAACACAGGGGGTACGATGGCTACACCTTC; cdr3_aa: CATSEHRGYDGYTF; clone_size: NA; d_call: TRBD1; v_call: TRBV15; j_call: TRBJ1-2
cdr3_nt: TGTGCCTTCCACATAGTAGGACAGGGCCCTTCTTATGGCTACACCTTC; cdr3_aa: CAFHIVGQGPSYGYTF; clone_size: NA; d_call: TRBD1; v_call: TRBV30; j_call: TRBJ1-2
cdr3_nt: TGTGCCAGCAGCCCCGAGCTTTTGGCCTACGAGCAGTACTTC; cdr3_aa: CASSPELLAYEQYF; clone_size: NA; d_call: NA; v_call: TRBV7-2; j_call: TRBJ2-7
cdr3_nt: TGCGCCAGCAGCCAACAGGGGGTGGGTGAGCAGTTCTTC; cdr3_aa: CASSQQGVGEQFF; clone_size: NA; d_call: TRBD1; v_call: TRBV5-1; j_call: TRBJ2-1
cdr3_nt: TGCGCCAGCAGCCAGATCGACGGGAGGAATGAAAAACTGTTTTTT; cdr3_aa: CASSQIDGRNEKLFF; clone_size: NA; d_call: NA; v_call: TRBV4-1; j_call: TRBJ1-4
cdr3_nt: TGTGCCAGCAGCTTAACGGACAGGGTTTCACCCCTCCACTTT; cdr3_aa: CASSLTDRVSPLHF; clone_size: NA; d_call: TRBD1; v_call: TRBV7-2; j_call: TRBJ1-6
cdr3_nt: TGTGCCACCAGACGACCTCGAGACAGCTCCTACGAGCAGTACTTC; cdr3_aa: CATRRPRDSSYEQYF; clone_size: NA; d_call: NA; v_call: TRBV24-1; j_call: TRBJ2-7
cdr3_nt: TGCGCCAGCAGCCAAGATTATCGAGGGAGGGGCACAGATACGCAGTATTTT; cdr3_aa: CASSQDYRGRGTDTQYF; clone_size: NA; d_call: TRBD2; v_call: TRBV4-1; j_call: TRBJ2-3
cdr3_nt: TGTGCCACCAGTGATTTCTCCGGGACGGGGCAGGGGGGTGAGCAGTTCTTC; cdr3_aa: CATSDFSGTGQGGEQFF; clone_size: NA; d_call: NA; v_call: TRBV24-1; j_call: TRBJ2-1
cdr3_nt: TGTGCCAGCAGCTTGGGCGGGGGCCTTAACTATGGCTACACCTTC; cdr3_aa: CASSLGGGLNYGYTF; clone_size: NA; d_call: NA; v_call: TRBV5-4; j_call: TRBJ1-2
cdr3_nt: TGTGCCAGCAGTTTATGGGGCAACCCCTACGAGCAGTACTTC; cdr3_aa: CASSLWGNPYEQYF; clone_size: NA; d_call: NA; v_call: TRBV27; j_call: TRBJ2-7
cdr3_nt: TGTGCCAGCCGGACAGGGGCGTTCGGCACCATATATTTT; cdr3_aa: CASRTGAFGTIYF; clone_size: NA; d_call: TRBD1; v_call: TRBV5-8; j_call: TRBJ1-3
cdr3_nt: TGTGCCAGCAGCTTCATAGGAACAGCCAAGACCCAGTACTTC; cdr3_aa: CASSFIGTAKTQYF; clone_size: NA; d_call: NA; v_call: TRBV11-1; j_call: TRBJ2-5
cdr3_nt: TGTGCCAGCAGCTTGTTTCAGGGGGAGACCCAGTACTTC; cdr3_aa: CASSLFQGETQYF; clone_size: few; d_call: NA; v_call: TRBV5-6; j_call: TRBJ2-5
cdr3_nt: TGCGCCAGCAGCTTGGGGCAGGGGGCTAGCACAGATACGCAGTATTTT; cdr3_aa: CASSLGQGASTDTQYF; clone_size: NA; d_call: TRBD1; v_call: TRBV5-1; j_call: TRBJ2-3